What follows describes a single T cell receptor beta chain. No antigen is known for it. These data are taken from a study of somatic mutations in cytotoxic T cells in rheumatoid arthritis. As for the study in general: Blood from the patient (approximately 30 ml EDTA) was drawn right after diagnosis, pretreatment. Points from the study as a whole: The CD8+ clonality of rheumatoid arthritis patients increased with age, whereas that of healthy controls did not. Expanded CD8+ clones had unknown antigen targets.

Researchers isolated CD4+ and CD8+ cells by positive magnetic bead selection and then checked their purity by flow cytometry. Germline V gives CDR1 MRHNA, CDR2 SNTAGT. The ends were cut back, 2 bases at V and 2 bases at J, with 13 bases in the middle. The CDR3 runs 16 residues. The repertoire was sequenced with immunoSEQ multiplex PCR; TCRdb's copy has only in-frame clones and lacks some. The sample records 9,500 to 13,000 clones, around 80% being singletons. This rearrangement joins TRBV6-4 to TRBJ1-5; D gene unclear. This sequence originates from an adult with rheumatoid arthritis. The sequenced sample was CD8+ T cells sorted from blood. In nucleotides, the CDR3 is TGTGCCAGCAGTGACACGCAGGAACGGGGCAATCAGCCCCAGCATTTT. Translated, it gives CASSDTQERGNQPQHF.